Each of the 3 T cell receptor beta chains below was sequenced from the same sample in a study of spatial heterogeneity in lung cancer. Specified time point: sample taken at primary tumor resection. The antigens of these receptors remain unknown. Study observations and caveats: It was found that expanded intratumoral alpha and beta TCR counts tracked tumor mutation counts.

TCRdb re-derived calls from the 5' RACE reads in MiXCR, one entry per CDR3 protein. The sample lists about 10,000 distinct CDR3 sequences, more than 10% occurring once. The sequenced sample was lung tumor tissue, obtained at surgery. Receptor source: a male donor with early-stage non-small cell lung cancer.

This clonotype was observed many times. This beta chain is a stray read from a library made for alpha chains; its abundance is not meaningful. The J gene is TRBJ2-7, the V gene TRBV6-2 or TRBV6-3; no definite D call. V was clipped by 5 bases and J by 3 bases, with 11 bases between them. This CDR3 has 13 amino acids. Germline V gene data show CDR1 as MNHEY and CDR2 as SVGEGT. The CDR3 loop is CASSRTLIYEQYF. The DNA of the CDR3 is TGTGCCAGCAGTCGTACTCTGATCTACGAGCAGTACTTC.

In this sample, this clonotype turned up many times. Since the library was made to target alpha chains, this beta chain is a stray read and its abundance is not meaningful. The chain links TRBV7-9 to TRBJ2-1, with D hard to call. CDR1 and CDR2 from the germline V gene are SEHNR and FQNEAQ (reference sequence). V gave up 1 base and J gave up 7 bases, with 8 bases separating them. CDR3 size: 13 residues. The CDR3 DNA reads as TGTGCCAGCAGCTTAGTGGAGTTAAATGAGCAGTTCTTC. It codes for CASSLVELNEQFF.

Relative to its sample, this clonotype is large. With the library built for alpha chains, this beta chain is off target and its frequency is not meaningful. The rearrangement links TRBV7-2 to TRBJ1-1, with D maybe TRBD1 (5 bases). V dropped 4 bases and J dropped 3 bases, with 9 bases sitting between them. CDR1 is SGHTA, CDR2 FQGNSA, per germline. CDR3 length equals 13 residues. The CDR3 bases are TGTGCCAGCAGCTCCCAGGGTTACACTGAAGCTTTCTTT. It yields the protein CASSSQGYTEAFF.